The rows below give T cell receptor beta chains drawn from one sample of a study of human T cells and chemical hapten exposure. TCRdb processed the RACE reads anew with MiXCR; each CDR3 protein has one entry. The data show 200,000 to 300,000 distinct CDR3 sequences, with about 9% seen just once and 2.3% held by the top ten. The sample was whole blood, taken in connection with sensitization to the hapten diphenylcyclopropenone (DPC). These receptors originate from a woman in her forties with alopecia areata. Some clones in this sample may be carry-over from other donors' samples. The CDR3 runs from the conserved cysteine through the conserved F or W. The D gene is left open where the match is weak. Not all rows give a size; the values are once, few, many and, for expanded clones, a class.

TRBJ2-5 | NA | NA | TRBV6-2/TRBV6-3 | CASSSLTLKVAGETQYF | TGTGCCAGCAGTTCTCTAACCCTTAAGGTAGCAGGAGAGACCCAGTACTTC
TRBJ1-6 | many | TRBD1 | TRBV29-1 | CSVVTGVNSPLHF | TGCAGCGTTGTTACAGGGGTAAATTCACCCCTCCACTTT
TRBJ1-6 | NA | TRBD1 | TRBV28 | CASSPGQGRNSPLHF | TGTGCCAGCAGTCCGGGACAGGGGAGGAATTCACCCCTCCACTTT
TRBJ1-1 | few | NA | TRBV20-1 | CSARAGSNGAFF | TGCAGTGCTAGAGCGGGGAGCAATGGAGCTTTCTTT
TRBJ2-1 | few | NA | TRBV28 | CASSLRLYPYNEQFF | TGTGCCAGCAGTTTAAGGTTGTACCCTTACAATGAGCAGTTCTTC
TRBJ2-7 | NA | NA | TRBV28 | CASSTPGFEQYF | TGTGCCAGCAGTACCCCGGGGTTCGAGCAGTACTTC
TRBJ1-6 | few | NA | TRBV4-3 | CASSQWGTSNSPLHF | TGCGCCAGCAGCCAGTGGGGGACAAGTAATTCACCCCTCCACTTT
TRBJ2-7 | few | TRBD2 | TRBV7-2 | CASSLSGTVSYEQYF | TGTGCCAGCAGTTTAAGCGGGACTGTCTCCTACGAGCAGTACTTC
TRBJ2-7 | few | NA | TRBV4-1 | CASSQDGPKSYEQYF | TGCGCCAGCAGCCAAGACGGTCCTAAGTCCTACGAGCAGTACTTC
TRBJ1-1 | few | NA | TRBV20-1 | CSGAPLGTEAFF | TGCAGTGGCGCTCCTTTGGGGACTGAAGCTTTCTTT
TRBJ1-5 | many | NA | TRBV24-1 | CATSVRGAGNQPQHF | TGTGCCACCAGTGTACGGGGGGCAGGGAATCAGCCCCAGCATTTT
TRBJ2-1 | few | NA | TRBV7-2 | CASSFSNGNEQFF | TGTGCCAGCAGCTTTAGTAATGGCAATGAGCAGTTCTTC
TRBJ2-2 | NA | NA | TRBV2 | CASTPAAGYTGELFF | TGTGCCAGCACCCCAGCGGCAGGCTACACCGGGGAGCTGTTTTTT
TRBJ1-5 | NA | NA | TRBV5-8 | CASSFGQEYQPQHF | TGTGCCAGCAGCTTTGGACAAGAATATCAGCCCCAGCATTTT
TRBJ2-3 | few | TRBD2 | TRBV20-1 | CSAREGTSGRSDTQYF | TGCAGTGCTAGAGAGGGGACTAGCGGGAGGAGCGATACGCAGTATTTT
TRBJ1-1 | many | NA | TRBV28 | CASSLRRGHLFF | TGTGCCAGCAGTTTAAGGCGGGGACACCTTTTCTTT
TRBJ2-3 | few | NA | TRBV11-2 | CASSLDYRATDTQYF | TGTGCCAGCAGCTTAGACTACAGGGCGACAGATACGCAGTATTTT
TRBJ2-7 | few | NA | TRBV4-2 | CASSQTSARLSSYEQYF | TGTGCCAGCAGCCAGACCTCCGCGCGACTTAGCTCCTACGAGCAGTACTTC
TRBJ1-1 | NA | NA | TRBV18 | CASSPREGEAFF | TGTGCCAGCTCCCCCAGAGAGGGTGAAGCTTTCTTT
TRBJ2-1 | NA | TRBD2 | TRBV27 | CASSPRLAVLSYNEQFF | TGTGCCAGCAGCCCCAGACTAGCAGTACTCTCCTACAATGAGCAGTTCTTC
TRBJ2-3 | many | NA | TRBV20-1 | CSASERADTQYF | TGCAGTGCCTCAGAAAGGGCAGATACGCAGTATTTT
TRBJ2-1 | NA | NA | TRBV6-2/TRBV6-3 | CASRPIGAASSYNEQFF | TGTGCCAGCAGACCGATTGGCGCCGCCAGCTCCTACAATGAGCAGTTCTTC
TRBJ1-5 | NA | TRBD1 | TRBV12-3/TRBV12-4 | CASSFGTDNQPQHF | TGTGCCAGCAGTTTTGGGACAGACAATCAGCCCCAGCATTTT
TRBJ2-3 | few | TRBD2 | TRBV12-3/TRBV12-4 | CASSSYTSGRLTDTQYF | TGTGCCAGCAGTTCTTACACTAGCGGGAGGCTAACAGATACGCAGTATTTT
TRBJ1-1 | NA | NA | TRBV12-3/TRBV12-4 | CASRTREAREAFF | TGTGCCAGCAGAACCAGAGAGGCACGTGAAGCTTTCTTT
TRBJ2-4 | NA | NA | TRBV4-3 | CASSQEVFGKAKNIQYF | TGCGCCAGCAGCCAAGAAGTCTTCGGGAAAGCCAAAAACATTCAGTACTTC
TRBJ2-1 | NA | NA | TRBV29-1 | CSAGIMSNEQFF | TGCAGCGCCGGGATAATGAGTAATGAGCAGTTCTTC
TRBJ2-7 | NA | TRBD1 | TRBV28 | CASRTGVSYEQYF | TGTGCCAGCAGAACAGGGGTCTCCTACGAGCAGTACTTC
TRBJ2-3 | few | NA | TRBV11-3 | CASSRQLSTDTQYF | TGTGCCAGCAGCCGGCAACTGAGCACAGATACGCAGTATTTT
TRBJ2-7 | few | NA | TRBV5-1 | CASSLDVPEHSYEQYF | TGCGCCAGCAGCTTGGACGTGCCCGAACACTCCTACGAGCAGTACTTC
TRBJ2-5 | NA | NA | TRBV29-1 | CSVLGDGTQETQYF | TGCAGCGTCCTCGGGGATGGAACCCAAGAGACCCAGTACTTC
TRBJ2-1 | few | NA | TRBV7-2 | CASSELPGNEQFF | TGTGCCAGCAGCGAATTACCAGGTAATGAGCAGTTCTTC
TRBJ2-5 | NA | NA | TRBV29-1 | CSVQPFQETQYF | TGCAGCGTCCAACCATTCCAAGAGACCCAGTACTTC
TRBJ2-1 | NA | NA | TRBV19 | CASKSGVTPRDEQFF | TGTGCCAGCAAAAGCGGAGTTACTCCAAGGGATGAGCAGTTCTTC
TRBJ1-5 | few | NA | TRBV20-1 | CSARDLGQPQHF | TGCAGTGCTAGAGACTTGGGTCAGCCCCAGCATTTT
TRBJ1-2 | NA | NA | TRBV5-6 | CASSPEGRGYYGYTF | TGTGCCAGCAGCCCGGAGGGCAGGGGCTACTATGGCTACACCTTC
TRBJ2-5 | NA | NA | TRBV28 | CASSTRGGAQETQYF | TGTGCCAGCAGTACCAGAGGGGGAGCCCAAGAGACCCAGTACTTC
TRBJ2-1 | few | NA | TRBV10-3 | CAISEWGGENEQFF | TGTGCCATCAGTGAGTGGGGTGGCGAAAATGAGCAGTTCTTC
TRBJ2-2 | few | NA | TRBV29-1 | CSVTGQNTGELFF | TGCAGCGTCACAGGTCAGAACACCGGGGAGCTGTTTTTT
TRBJ2-2 | few | NA | TRBV29-1 | CSGGQGGANTGELFF | TGCAGCGGAGGGCAAGGGGGAGCGAACACCGGGGAGCTGTTTTTT
TRBJ2-7 | many | NA | TRBV5-1 | CASSSGDSRYEQYF | TGCGCCAGCAGCTCCGGGGACTCCAGATACGAGCAGTACTTC